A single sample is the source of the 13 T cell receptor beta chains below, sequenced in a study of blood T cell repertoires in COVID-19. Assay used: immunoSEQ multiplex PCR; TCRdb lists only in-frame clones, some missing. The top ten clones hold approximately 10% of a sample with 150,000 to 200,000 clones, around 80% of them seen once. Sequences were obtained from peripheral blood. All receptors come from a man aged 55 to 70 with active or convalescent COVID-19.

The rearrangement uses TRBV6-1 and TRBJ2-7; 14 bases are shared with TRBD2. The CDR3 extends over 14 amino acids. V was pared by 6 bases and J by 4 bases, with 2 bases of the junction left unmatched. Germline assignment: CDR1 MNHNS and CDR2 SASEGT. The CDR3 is CASSGTSGSYEQYF. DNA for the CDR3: TGTGCCAGCAGCGGGACTAGCGGGAGTTACGAGCAGTACTTC.

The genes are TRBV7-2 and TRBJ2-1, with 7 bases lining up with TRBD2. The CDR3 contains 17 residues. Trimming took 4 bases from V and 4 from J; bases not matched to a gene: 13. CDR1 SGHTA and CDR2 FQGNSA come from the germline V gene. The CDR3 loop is CASSYGVTSRGYNEQFF. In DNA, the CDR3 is TGTGCCAGCAGCTACGGCGTGACTAGCAGAGGATACAATGAGCAGTTCTTC.

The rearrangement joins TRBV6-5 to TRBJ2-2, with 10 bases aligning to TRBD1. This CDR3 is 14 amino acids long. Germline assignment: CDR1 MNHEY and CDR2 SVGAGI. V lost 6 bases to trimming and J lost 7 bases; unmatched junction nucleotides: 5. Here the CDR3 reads CASRRQGAGGELFF. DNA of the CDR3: TGTGCCAGCAGGAGACAGGGGGCGGGCGGGGAGCTGTTTTTT.

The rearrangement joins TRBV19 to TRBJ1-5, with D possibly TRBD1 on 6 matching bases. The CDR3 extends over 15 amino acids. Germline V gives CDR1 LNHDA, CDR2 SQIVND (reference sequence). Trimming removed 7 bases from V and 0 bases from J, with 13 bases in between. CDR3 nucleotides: TGTGCCAGTAAGTCCGGGACAACTAGCAATCAGCCCCAGCATTTT. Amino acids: CASKSGTTSNQPQHF.

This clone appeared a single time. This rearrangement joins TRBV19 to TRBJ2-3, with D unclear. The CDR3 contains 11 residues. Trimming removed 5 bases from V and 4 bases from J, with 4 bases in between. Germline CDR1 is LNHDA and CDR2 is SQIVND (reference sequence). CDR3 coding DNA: TGTGCCAGTAGTTCAGCAGATACGCAGTATTTT. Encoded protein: CASSSADTQYF.

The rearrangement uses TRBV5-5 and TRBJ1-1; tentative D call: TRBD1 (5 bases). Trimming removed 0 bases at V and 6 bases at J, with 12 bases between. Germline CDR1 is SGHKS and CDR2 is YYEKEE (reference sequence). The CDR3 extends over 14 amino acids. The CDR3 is CASSLGQGSPEAFF. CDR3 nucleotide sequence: TGTGCCAGCAGCTTGGGGCAGGGTAGTCCTGAAGCTTTCTTT. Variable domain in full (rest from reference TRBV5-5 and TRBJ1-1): DAGVTQSPTHLIKTRGQQVTLRCSPISGHKSVSWYQQVLGQGPQFIFQYYEKEERGRGNFPDRFSARQFPNYSSELNVNALLLGDSALYLCASSLGQGSPEAFFGQGTRLTVV.

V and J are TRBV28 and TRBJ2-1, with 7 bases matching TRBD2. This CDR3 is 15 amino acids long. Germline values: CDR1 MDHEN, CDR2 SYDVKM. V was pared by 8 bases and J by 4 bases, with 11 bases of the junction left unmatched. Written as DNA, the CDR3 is TGTGCCAGCGTCCCCGGACTAGGTGGTTACAATGAGCAGTTCTTC. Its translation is CASVPGLGGYNEQFF.

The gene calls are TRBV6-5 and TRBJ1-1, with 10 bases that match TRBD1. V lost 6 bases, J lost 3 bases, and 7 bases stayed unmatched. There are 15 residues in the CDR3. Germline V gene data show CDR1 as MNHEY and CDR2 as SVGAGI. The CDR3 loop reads CASRTGQGVHTEAFF. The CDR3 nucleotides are TGTGCCAGCAGGACCGGACAGGGGGTTCACACTGAAGCTTTCTTT.

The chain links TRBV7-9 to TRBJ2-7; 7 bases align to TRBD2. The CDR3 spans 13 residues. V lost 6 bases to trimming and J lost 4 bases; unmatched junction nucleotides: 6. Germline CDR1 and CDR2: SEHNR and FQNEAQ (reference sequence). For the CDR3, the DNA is TGTGCCAGCAGACAAACCGGGGGGTACGAGCAGTACTTC. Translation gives CASRQTGGYEQYF.

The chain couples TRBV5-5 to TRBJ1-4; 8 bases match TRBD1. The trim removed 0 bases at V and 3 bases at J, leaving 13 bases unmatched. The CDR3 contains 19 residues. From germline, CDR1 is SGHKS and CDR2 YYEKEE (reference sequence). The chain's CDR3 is CASSLAVGQGAISNEKLFF. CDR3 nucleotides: TGTGCCAGCAGCTTGGCCGTCGGGCAGGGGGCGATTTCTAATGAAAAACTGTTTTTT.

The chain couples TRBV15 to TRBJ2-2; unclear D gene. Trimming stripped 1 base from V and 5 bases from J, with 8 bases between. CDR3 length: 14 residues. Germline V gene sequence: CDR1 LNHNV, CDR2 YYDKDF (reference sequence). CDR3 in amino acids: CATSRGGATGELFF. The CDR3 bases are TGTGCCACCAGCAGAGGCGGCGCGACCGGGGAGCTGTTTTTT.

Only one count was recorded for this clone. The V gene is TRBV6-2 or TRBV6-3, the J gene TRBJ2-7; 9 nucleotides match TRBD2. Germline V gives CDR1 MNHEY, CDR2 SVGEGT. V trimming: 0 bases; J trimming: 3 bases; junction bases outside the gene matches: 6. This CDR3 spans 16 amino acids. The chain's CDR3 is CASSYSREGSFYEQYF. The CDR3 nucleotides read TGTGCCAGCAGTTACTCGCGGGAGGGGTCTTTCTACGAGCAGTACTTC.

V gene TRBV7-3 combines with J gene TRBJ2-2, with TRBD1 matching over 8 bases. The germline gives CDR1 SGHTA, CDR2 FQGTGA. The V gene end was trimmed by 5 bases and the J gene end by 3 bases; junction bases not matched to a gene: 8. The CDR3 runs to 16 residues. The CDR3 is CASSHQGAEDTGELFF. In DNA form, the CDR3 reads TGTGCCAGCAGCCACCAGGGGGCAGAGGACACCGGGGAGCTGTTTTTT.